Presented here are 2 T cell receptor beta chains from one specimen sequenced in a study of Ad26.COV2.S vaccination and SARS-CoV-2 variants. Described treatment: some 20 received Ad26.COV2.S at low or high dose, single or two shots; about 5 received placebo; per-sample allocation not given. Day 63 after the first injection of vaccine or placebo was the sampling time. Sequencing was performed with immunoSEQ multiplex PCR; in TCRdb, only in-frame clones are kept and a portion is missing. The profile shows fewer than 300,000 clones, more than 75% of them singletons. The sample here was peripheral blood, taken in a trial of Ad26.COV2.S vaccine versus placebo. These receptors were taken from a person aged 18 to 59 who received the Ad26.COV2.S COVID-19 vaccine or a placebo.

V gene TRBV6-5 combines with J gene TRBJ2-7; D is possibly TRBD1 or TRBD2 (6 bases each). The CDR3 has 15 residues. Trimming removed 6 bases from V and 3 bases from J, with 18 bases in between. The germline gives CDR1 MNHEY, CDR2 SVGAGI. CDR3 DNA: TGTGCCAGCAGCGCCCTTTGGGGGGCGGTCTACGAGCAGTACTTC. This sequence encodes CASSALWGAVYEQYF.

The rearrangement uses TRBV28 and TRBJ2-7, with 7 bases aligning to TRBD2. The CDR3 covers 14 residues. Germline V gives CDR1 MDHEN, CDR2 SYDVKM. V trimming: 7 bases; J trimming: 0 bases; junction bases outside the gene matches: 6. The CDR3 region is CASISAGFSYEQYF. The DNA of the CDR3 is TGTGCCAGCATTTCAGCGGGGTTCTCCTACGAGCAGTACTTC. The variable domain in full, with the rest retrieved from reference TRBV28 and TRBJ2-7, is DVKVTQSSRYLVKRTGEKVFLECVQDMDHENMFWYRQDPGLGLRLIYFSYDVKMKEKGDIPEGYSVSREKKERFSLILESASTNQTSMYLCASISAGFSYEQYFGPGTRLTVT.